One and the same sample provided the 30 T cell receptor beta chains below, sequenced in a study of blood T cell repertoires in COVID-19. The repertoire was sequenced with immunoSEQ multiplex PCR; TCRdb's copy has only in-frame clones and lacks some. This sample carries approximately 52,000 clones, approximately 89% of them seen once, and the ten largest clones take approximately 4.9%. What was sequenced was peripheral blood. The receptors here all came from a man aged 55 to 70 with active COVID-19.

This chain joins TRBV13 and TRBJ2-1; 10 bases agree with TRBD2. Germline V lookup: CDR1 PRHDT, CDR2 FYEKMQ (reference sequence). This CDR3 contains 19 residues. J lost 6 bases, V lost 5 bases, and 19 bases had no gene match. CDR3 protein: CASSPYGSRAGGQGNEQFF. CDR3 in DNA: TGTGCCAGCAGCCCTTACGGGTCACGAGCGGGAGGGCAGGGCAATGAGCAGTTCTTC.

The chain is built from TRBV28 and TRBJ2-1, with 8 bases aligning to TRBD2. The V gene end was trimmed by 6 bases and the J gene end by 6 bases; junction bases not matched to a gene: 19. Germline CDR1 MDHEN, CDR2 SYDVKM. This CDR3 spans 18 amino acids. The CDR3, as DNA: TGTGCCAGCAGCTACCTCTTCCATGGACTAGCCACTGCCAATGAGCAGTTCTTC. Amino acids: CASSYLFHGLATANEQFF.

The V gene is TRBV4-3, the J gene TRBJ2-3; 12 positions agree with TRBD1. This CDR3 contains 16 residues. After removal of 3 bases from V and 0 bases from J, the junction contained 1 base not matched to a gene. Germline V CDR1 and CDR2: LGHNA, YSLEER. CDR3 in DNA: TGCGCCAGCAGCCAGGGACAGGGGGCTAGCACAGATACGCAGTATTTT. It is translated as CASSQGQGASTDTQYF.

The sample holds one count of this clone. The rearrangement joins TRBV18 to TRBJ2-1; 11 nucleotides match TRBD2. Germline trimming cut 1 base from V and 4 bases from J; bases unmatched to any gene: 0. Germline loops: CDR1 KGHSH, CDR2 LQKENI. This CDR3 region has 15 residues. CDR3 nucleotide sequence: TGTGCCAGCTCACCACTAGCGGGAGGGTACAATGAGCAGTTCTTC. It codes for CASSPLAGGYNEQFF.

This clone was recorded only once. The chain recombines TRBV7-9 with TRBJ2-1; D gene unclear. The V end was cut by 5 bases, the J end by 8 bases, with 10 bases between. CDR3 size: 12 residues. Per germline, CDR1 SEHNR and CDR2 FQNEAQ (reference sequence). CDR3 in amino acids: CASSLTVDEQFF. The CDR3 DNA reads TGTGCCAGCAGCCTTACGGTCGATGAGCAGTTCTTC.

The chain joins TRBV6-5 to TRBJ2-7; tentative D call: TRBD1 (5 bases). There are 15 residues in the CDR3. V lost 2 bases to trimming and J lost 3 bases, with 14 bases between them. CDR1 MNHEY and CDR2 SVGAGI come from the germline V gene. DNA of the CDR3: TGTGCCAGCAGTTACGATGACAGCCCGGTCTACGAGCAGTACTTC. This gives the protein CASSYDDSPVYEQYF.

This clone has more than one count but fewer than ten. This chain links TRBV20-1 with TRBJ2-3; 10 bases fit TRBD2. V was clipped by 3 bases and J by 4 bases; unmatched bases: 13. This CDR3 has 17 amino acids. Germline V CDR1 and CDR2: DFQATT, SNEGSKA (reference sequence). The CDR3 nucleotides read TGCAGTGCTAGTTATGCTAGCGGGAGTGGGAAAGCAGATACGCAGTATTTT. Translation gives CSASYASGSGKADTQYF.

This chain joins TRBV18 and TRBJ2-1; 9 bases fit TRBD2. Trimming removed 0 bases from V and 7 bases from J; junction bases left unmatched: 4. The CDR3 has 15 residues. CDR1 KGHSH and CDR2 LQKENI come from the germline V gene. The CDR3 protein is CASSPPSAGGNEQFF. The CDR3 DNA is TGTGCCAGCTCACCACCGAGCGCGGGGGGGAATGAGCAGTTCTTC.

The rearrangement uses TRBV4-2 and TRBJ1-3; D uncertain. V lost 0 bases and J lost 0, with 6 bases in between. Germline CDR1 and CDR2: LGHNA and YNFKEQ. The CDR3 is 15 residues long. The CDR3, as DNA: TGTGCCAGCAGCCAAGATAGACACTCTGGAAACACCATATATTTT. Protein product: CASSQDRHSGNTIYF.

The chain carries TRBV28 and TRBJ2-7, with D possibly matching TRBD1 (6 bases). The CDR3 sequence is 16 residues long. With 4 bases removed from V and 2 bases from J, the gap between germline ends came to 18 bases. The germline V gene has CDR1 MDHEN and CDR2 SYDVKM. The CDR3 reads CASSSYGTYSPYEQYF. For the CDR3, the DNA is TGTGCCAGCAGTTCATACGGGACATATAGTCCCTACGAGCAGTACTTC.

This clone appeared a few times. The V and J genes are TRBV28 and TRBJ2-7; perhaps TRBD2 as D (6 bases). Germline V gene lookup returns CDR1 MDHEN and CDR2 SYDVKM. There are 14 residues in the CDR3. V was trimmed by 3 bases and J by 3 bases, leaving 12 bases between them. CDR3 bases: TGTGCCAGCAGTTTTTCGGCCGGGGGCTACGAGCAGTACTTC. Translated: CASSFSAGGYEQYF.

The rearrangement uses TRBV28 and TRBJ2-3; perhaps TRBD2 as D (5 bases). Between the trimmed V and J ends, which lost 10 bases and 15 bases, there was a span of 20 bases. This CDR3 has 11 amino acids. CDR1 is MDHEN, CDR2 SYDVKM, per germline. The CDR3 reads CATTGPTRHYF. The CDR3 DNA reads TGTGCCACCACTGGCCCCACTAGACACTATTTT.

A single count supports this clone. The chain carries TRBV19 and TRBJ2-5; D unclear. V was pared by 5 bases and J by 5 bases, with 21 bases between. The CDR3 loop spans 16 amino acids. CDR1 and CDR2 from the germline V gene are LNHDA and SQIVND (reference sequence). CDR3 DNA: TGTGCCAGTAGTGCCAACCCTGTACAGCCGGTGGAGACCCAGTACTTC. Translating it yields CASSANPVQPVETQYF.

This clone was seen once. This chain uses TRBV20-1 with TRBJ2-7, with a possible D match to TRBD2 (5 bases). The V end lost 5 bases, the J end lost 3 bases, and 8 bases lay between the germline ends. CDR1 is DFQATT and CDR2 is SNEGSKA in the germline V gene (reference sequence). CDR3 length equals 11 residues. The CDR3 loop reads CSASRDYEQYF. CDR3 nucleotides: TGCAGTGCTTCCCGGGACTACGAGCAGTACTTC.

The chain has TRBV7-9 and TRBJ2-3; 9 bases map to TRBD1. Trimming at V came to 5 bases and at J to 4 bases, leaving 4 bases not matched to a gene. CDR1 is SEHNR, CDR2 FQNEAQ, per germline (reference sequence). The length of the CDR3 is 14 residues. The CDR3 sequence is CASSTGQGADTQYF. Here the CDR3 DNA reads TGTGCCAGCAGCACGGGACAGGGAGCAGATACGCAGTATTTT.

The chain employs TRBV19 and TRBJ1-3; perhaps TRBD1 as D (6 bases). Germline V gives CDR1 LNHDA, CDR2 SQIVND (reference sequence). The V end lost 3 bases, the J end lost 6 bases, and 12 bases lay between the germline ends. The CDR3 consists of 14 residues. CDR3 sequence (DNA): TGTGCCAGTAGTATTGCTGGACAGACAAACACCATATATTTT. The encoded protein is CASSIAGQTNTIYF. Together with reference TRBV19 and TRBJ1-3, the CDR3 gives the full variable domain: DGGITQSPKYLFRKEGQNVTLSCEQNLNHDAMYWYRQDPGQGLRLIYYSQIVNDFQKGDIAEGYSVSREKKESFPLTVTSAQKNPTAFYLCASSIAGQTNTIYFGEGSWLTVV.

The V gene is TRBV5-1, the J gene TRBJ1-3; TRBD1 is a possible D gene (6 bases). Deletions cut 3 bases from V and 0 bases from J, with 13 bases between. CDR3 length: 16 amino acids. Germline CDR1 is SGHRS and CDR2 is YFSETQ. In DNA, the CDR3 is TGCGCCAGCAGCTGGGGTTGGGGGCCCTCTGGAAACACCATATATTTT. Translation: CASSWGWGPSGNTIYF.

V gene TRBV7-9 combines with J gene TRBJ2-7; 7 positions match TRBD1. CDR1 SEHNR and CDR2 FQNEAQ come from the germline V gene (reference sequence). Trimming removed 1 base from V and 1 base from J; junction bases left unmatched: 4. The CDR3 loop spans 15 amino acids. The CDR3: CASSLGLTGSYEQYF. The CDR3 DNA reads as TGTGCCAGCAGCTTAGGGTTGACAGGGTCCTACGAGCAGTACTTC.

This CDR3 reads CASSGGLNNSPLHF. The CDR3, as DNA: TGTGCCAGCAGTGGGGGCTTAAATAATTCACCCCTCCACTTT. The genes are TRBV2 and TRBJ1-6; D may be TRBD1 (5 bases). Between the trimmed V and J ends, which lost 4 bases and 5 bases, there was a span of 9 bases. Germline CDR1 and CDR2: SNHLY and FYNNEI. This CDR3 region has 14 residues. The full variable domain, its missing parts supplied by reference TRBV2 and TRBJ1-6, is EPEVTQTPSHQVTQMGQEVILRCVPISNHLYFYWYRQILGQKVEFLVSFYNNEISEKSEIFDDQFSVERPDGSNFTLKIRSTKLEDSAMYFCASSGGLNNSPLHFGNGTRLTVT.

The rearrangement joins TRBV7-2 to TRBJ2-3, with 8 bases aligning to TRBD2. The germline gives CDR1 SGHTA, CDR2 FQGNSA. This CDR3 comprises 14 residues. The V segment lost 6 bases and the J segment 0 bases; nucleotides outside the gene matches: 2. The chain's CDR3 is CASRASGSTDTQYF. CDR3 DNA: TGTGCCAGCAGGGCTAGCGGGAGCACAGATACGCAGTATTTT.

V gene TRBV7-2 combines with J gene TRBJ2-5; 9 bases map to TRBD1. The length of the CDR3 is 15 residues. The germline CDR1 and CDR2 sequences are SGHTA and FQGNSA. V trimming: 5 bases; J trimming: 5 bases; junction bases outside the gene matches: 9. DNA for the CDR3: TGTGCCAGCAGCCCCGGGACAGGGTCGCGTGAGACCCAGTACTTC. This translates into CASSPGTGSRETQYF. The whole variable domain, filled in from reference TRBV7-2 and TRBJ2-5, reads GAGVSQSPSNKVTEKGKDVELRCDPISGHTALYWYRQSLGQGLEFLIYFQGNSAPDKSGLPSDRFSAERTGGSVSTLTIQRTQQEDSAVYLCASSPGTGSRETQYFGPGTRLLVL.

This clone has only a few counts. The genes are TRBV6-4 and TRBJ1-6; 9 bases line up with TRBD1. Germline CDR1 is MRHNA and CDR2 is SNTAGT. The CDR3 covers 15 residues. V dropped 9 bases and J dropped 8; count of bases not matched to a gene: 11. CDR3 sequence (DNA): TGTGCCAGGCGCAAACAGGGGGCGCGTGATTCACCCCTCCACTTT. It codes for CARRKQGARDSPLHF.

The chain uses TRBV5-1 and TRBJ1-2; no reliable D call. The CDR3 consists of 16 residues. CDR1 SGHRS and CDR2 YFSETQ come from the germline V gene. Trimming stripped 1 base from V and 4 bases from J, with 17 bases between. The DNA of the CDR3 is TGCGCCAGCAGCTTGCATTATCTAGGACTTTTCTATGGCTACACCTTC. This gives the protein CASSLHYLGLFYGYTF.

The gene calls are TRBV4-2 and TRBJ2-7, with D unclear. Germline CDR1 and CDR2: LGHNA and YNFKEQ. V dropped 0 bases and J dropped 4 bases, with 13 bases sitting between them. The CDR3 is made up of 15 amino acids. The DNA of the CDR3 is TGTGCCAGCAGCCAAGAAGCCCTAGATGGGTACGAGCAGTACTTC. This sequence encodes CASSQEALDGYEQYF.

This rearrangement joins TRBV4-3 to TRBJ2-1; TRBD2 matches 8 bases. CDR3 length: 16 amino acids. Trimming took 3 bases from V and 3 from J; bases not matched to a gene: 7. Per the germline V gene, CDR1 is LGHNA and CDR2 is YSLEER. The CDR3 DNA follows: TGCGCCAGCAGCCAGATTAGGAGCGGGGGCTACAATGAGCAGTTCTTC. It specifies CASSQIRSGGYNEQFF.

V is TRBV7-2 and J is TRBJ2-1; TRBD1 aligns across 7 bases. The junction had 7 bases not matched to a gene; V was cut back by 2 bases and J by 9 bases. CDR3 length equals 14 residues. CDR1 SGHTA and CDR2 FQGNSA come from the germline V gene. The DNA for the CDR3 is TGTGCCAGCAGCTTACGACAGGGTGGCGGTGAGCAGTTCTTC. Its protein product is CASSLRQGGGEQFF.

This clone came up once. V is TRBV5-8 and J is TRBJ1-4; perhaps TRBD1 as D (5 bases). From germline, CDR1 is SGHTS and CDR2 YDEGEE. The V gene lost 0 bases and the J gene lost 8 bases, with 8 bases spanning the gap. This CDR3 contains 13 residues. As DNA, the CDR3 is TGTGCCAGCAGCTTGGCAGGGAGGGAAAAACTGTTTTTT. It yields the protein CASSLAGREKLFF.

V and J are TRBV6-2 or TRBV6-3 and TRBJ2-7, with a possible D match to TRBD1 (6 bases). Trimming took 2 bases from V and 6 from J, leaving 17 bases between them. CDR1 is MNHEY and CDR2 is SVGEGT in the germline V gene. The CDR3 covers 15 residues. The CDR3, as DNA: TGTGCCAGCAGTTACCCGGCAGGGGTTGTCTTCGAGCAGTACTTC. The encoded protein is CASSYPAGVVFEQYF.

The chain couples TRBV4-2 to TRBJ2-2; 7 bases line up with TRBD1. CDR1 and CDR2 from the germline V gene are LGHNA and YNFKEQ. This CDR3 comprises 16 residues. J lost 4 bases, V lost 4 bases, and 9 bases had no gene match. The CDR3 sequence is CASSPGGMLFTGELFF. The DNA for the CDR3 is TGTGCCAGCAGCCCAGGGGGAATGTTGTTCACCGGGGAGCTGTTTTTT.

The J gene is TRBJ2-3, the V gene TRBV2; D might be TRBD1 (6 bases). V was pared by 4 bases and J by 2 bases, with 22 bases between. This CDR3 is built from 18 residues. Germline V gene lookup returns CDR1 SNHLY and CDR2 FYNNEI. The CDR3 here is CASSAQQGRSVATDTQYF. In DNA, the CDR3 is TGTGCCAGCAGTGCGCAACAGGGAAGGTCGGTGGCCACAGATACGCAGTATTTT.